This T cell receptor (beta chain) was sequenced during a study of Graves' ophthalmopathy and Graves' hyperthyroidism. Broader study findings: Blood also held most thyroid clonotypes expanded above 0.001 frequency. Classification of ophthalmopathy versus stable hyperthyroidism by a 13-signature model yielded around 90% sensitivity and around 77% specificity.

In donors with ophthalmopathy, activity was moderate-to-severe, with CAS ≥3, NOSPECS ≥4 and duration under 3 months. Clinical symptoms, serum thyroxine, TRAb, thyroid ultrasound and orbital computed tomography determined diagnosis. Germline V gene sequence: CDR1 MNHNS, CDR2 SASEGT. This CDR3 has 14 amino acids. V was pared by 1 base and J by 7 bases, with 8 bases between. Using RNA transcripts, the TCR beta CDR3 regions were amplified. First-round RT-PCR employed HTBI primers, with a second-round multiplex PCR after it. TCRdb processed the multiplex PCR reads anew with MiXCR; each CDR3 protein has one entry. The table lists 350,000 or so distinct CDR3 sequences, roughly a sixth of them singletons. About this clonotype itself: What it binds is unknown.

This chain joins TRBV6-1 and TRBJ1-6; D perhaps matches TRBD1 (5 bases). The receptor was derived from an adult man with Graves' ophthalmopathy. Sequencing used peripheral blood. Here the CDR3 DNA reads TGTGCCAGCAGTGAAGGACAGCCCAATTCACCCCTCCACTTT. Translated, it gives CASSEGQPNSPLHF.